These 15 T cell receptor beta chains were sequenced from one sample in a study of blood T cell repertoires in COVID-19. Libraries were prepared by immunoSEQ multiplex PCR; TCRdb keeps only in-frame clonotypes and omits some of them. The repertoire holds about 250,000 clones, with almost 85% as singletons. Sequenced input: PBMCs or T cells enriched from blood (not recorded which). The receptors here all came from a woman aged 50 to 60 with acute COVID-19.

The rearrangement uses TRBV7-2 and TRBJ2-1; a possible D gene is TRBD2 (6 bases). The V and J ends lost 5 bases and 2 bases respectively, with 16 bases between them. Looked up from germline, CDR1 is SGHTA and CDR2 is FQGNSA. This CDR3 contains 16 residues. Here the CDR3 DNA reads TGTGCCAGCAGCCCGCGCGGGGACCCGGCCTACAATGAGCAGTTCTTC. Translation gives CASSPRGDPAYNEQFF.

The chain couples TRBV5-6 to TRBJ1-5; TRBD1 aligns across 7 bases. V was pared by 4 bases and J by 4 bases, with 8 bases of the junction left unmatched. CDR1 and CDR2 from the germline V gene are SGHDT and YYEEEE. The CDR3 extends over 15 amino acids. The CDR3 is CASSVYGTDNQPQHF. DNA of the CDR3: TGTGCCAGCAGCGTATACGGGACAGATAATCAGCCCCAGCATTTT.

This clone was detected a few times. This chain links TRBV30 with TRBJ2-6; D is ambiguous. The CDR3 spans 12 residues. Per the germline V gene, CDR1 is GTSNPN and CDR2 is SVGIG (reference sequence). Here the CDR3 reads CASRAGANVLTF. DNA of the CDR3: TGTGCTTCCCGGGCTGGGGCCAACGTCCTGACTTTC.

This chain connects TRBV29-1 to TRBJ1-2; D is possibly TRBD1 (5 bases). V was trimmed by 6 bases and J by 6 bases, leaving 11 bases between them. Germline CDR1 SQVTM, CDR2 ANQGSEA. This CDR3 region has 11 residues. The CDR3 nucleotides read TGCAGCGTAGTTTGGGGCAATGGCTACACCTTC. Protein product: CSVVWGNGYTF.

CDR3 residues: CASSLGPVPNYGYTF. The CDR3 region has the DNA TGTGCCAGCAGCTTGGGGCCAGTTCCTAACTATGGCTACACCTTC. This chain connects TRBV5-6 to TRBJ1-2; D not resolved. This CDR3 is 15 amino acids long. Deletions cut 0 bases from V and 0 bases from J, with 9 bases between. Germline CDR1 SGHDT, CDR2 YYEEEE.

The chain recombines TRBV6-1 with TRBJ1-1, with D unresolved. The germline V gene has CDR1 MNHNS and CDR2 SASEGT. Between the trimmed V and J ends, which lost 2 bases and 4 bases, there was a span of 11 bases. This CDR3 has 14 amino acids. CDR3 DNA sequence: TGTGCCAGCAGTGAACCCGGTCGAGTCACTGAAGCTTTCTTT. Its protein product is CASSEPGRVTEAFF.

This chain joins TRBV6-2 or TRBV6-3 and TRBJ1-1; no firm D call. Germline-derived CDR1 and CDR2 are MNHEY and SVGEGT. V was cut by 6 bases and J by 3 bases, with 11 bases left in between. The CDR3 consists of 13 residues. The CDR3 DNA reads TGTGCCAGCAGCGTCGAGAAGTACACTGAAGCTTTCTTT. Encoded protein: CASSVEKYTEAFF.

The chain is built from TRBV7-2 and TRBJ1-1; the match to TRBD1 covers 7 bases. After removal of 6 bases from V and 0 bases from J, the junction contained 4 bases not matched to a gene. Looked up from germline, CDR1 is SGHTA and CDR2 is FQGNSA. This CDR3 region has 14 residues. The CDR3 nucleotides read TGTGCCAGCAGTAAGGGACAGATGAACACTGAAGCTTTCTTT. Protein product: CASSKGQMNTEAFF.

The genes are TRBV18 and TRBJ1-1; the D gene is possibly TRBD1 (6 bases). Looked up from germline, CDR1 is KGHSH and CDR2 is LQKENI. The CDR3 has 13 residues. Trimming stripped 4 bases from V and 2 bases from J, with 8 bases between. CDR3 loop: CASSLTGNTEAFF. The DNA for the CDR3 is TGTGCCAGCTCACTGACAGGTAACACTGAAGCTTTCTTT.

V gene TRBV2 combines with J gene TRBJ2-5, with TRBD1 matching 9 bases. The CDR3 covers 13 residues. Germline V gene lookup returns CDR1 SNHLY and CDR2 FYNNEI. Unmatched junction bases numbered 1, after V lost 5 bases and J lost 3 bases. CDR3 DNA: TGTGCCAGCAGTCGGGACAGGGAAGAGACCCAGTACTTC. Translating it yields CASSRDREETQYF.

The chain employs TRBV7-2 and TRBJ1-6; 7 nucleotides agree with TRBD1. The CDR3 is 15 residues long. CDR1 is SGHTA and CDR2 is FQGNSA in the germline V gene. The V gene end was trimmed by 5 bases and the J gene end by 5 bases; junction bases not matched to a gene: 6. The CDR3 here is CASSHGQANNSPLHF. For the CDR3, the DNA is TGTGCCAGCAGCCATGGACAGGCAAATAATTCACCCCTCCACTTT.

The chain carries TRBV21-1 and TRBJ2-5; TRBD2 was called by the table and not checked on the DNA. TRBV21-1 is marked as a pseudogene. The CDR3 runs to 11 residues. Here the CDR3 reads CANLGGETQYF. The CDR3 DNA sequence: TGTGCCAACCTCGGGGGTGAGACCCAGTACTTC.

This sequence joins TRBV7-9 and TRBJ1-4, with 8 bases that match TRBD1. The CDR3 consists of 14 residues. CDR1 and CDR2 (germline): SEHNR, FQNEAQ (reference sequence). V lost 4 bases and J lost 7; bases outside the gene matches: 5. CDR3 sequence: CASSSGQGGEKLFF. The CDR3 DNA is TGTGCCAGCAGCTCCGGACAGGGAGGTGAAAAACTGTTTTTT.

The chain is built from TRBV3-1 (or the pseudogene TRBV3-2) and TRBJ1-1; 7 bases match TRBD1. Germline V gene sequence: CDR1 LGHDT, CDR2 YNNKEL (reference sequence). Germline trimming cut 1 base from V and 7 bases from J; bases unmatched to any gene: 3. The CDR3 is 13 residues long. The CDR3 protein is CASSQGRTGEAFF. As DNA, the CDR3 is TGTGCCAGCAGCCAAGGCAGGACAGGTGAAGCTTTCTTT.

The rearrangement links TRBV5-1 to TRBJ1-2; possibly TRBD1 for D (6 bases). In germline, CDR1 is SGHRS, CDR2 YFSETQ. This CDR3 is 14 amino acids long. The V gene lost 1 base and the J gene lost 5 bases, with 12 bases spanning the gap. In DNA form, the CDR3 reads TGCGCCAGCAGCTTGACAATACAGGGTTATGGCTACACCTTC. This codes for CASSLTIQGYGYTF.